This TCR beta chain emerged from a study of CD8 T cells in ankylosing spondylitis. Whole-study results and caveats: Some motif variants had been reported before (in reactive arthritis synovial fluid and blood). There was a TCR beta motif, made of several highly homologous variants, that appeared characteristic of ankylosing spondylitis blood.

The CDR3 consists of 13 residues. Trimming left V 0 bases short and J 5 bases short, with 9 bases between. Germline V gene sequence: CDR1 SGHKS, CDR2 YYEKEE (reference sequence). TCRdb redid the calling of the 5' RACE reads with MiXCR, one entry per CDR3 protein. Among 500,000 to 650,000 distinct CDR3 sequences listed, roughly 5.2% were seen once. Ten or more counts support this clonotype. What it binds is unknown. The genes are TRBV5-5 and TRBJ2-7, with D hard to call. The specimen was blood, either unsorted or a sorted T cell fraction (not recorded which). This TCR derives from a male donor with ankylosing spondylitis. In DNA form, the CDR3 reads TGTGCCAGCAGCTTGGTATGGACCCACGAGCAGTACTTC. Encoded protein: CASSLVWTHEQYF.